These T cell receptor beta chains were read from a single sample in a study of spatial heterogeneity in lung cancer. TCRdb ran MiXCR on the 5' RACE reads and lists one entry per CDR3 protein. The repertoire holds around 40,000 distinct CDR3 sequences, with 6% to 9.5% as singletons. The input for sequencing was PBMCs, taken at follow-up. The receptors originated from a male donor with early-stage non-small cell lung cancer. Each CDR3 is given with its conserved first and last residue. D genes are given only for firm matches. Some rows have no size entry. The others give once, few or many, or a class for an expanded clone.

abundance: many
d_gene: TRBD1
v_gene: TRBV7-9
j_gene: TRBJ2-7
CDR3aa: CASSSQGGSYEQYF
CDR3nt: TGTGCCAGCAGCTCACAGGGGGGATCCTACGAGCAGTACTTC

abundance: many
d_gene: TRBD1
v_gene: TRBV7-9
j_gene: TRBJ1-2
CDR3aa: CASSLGAGGDFYGYTF
CDR3nt: TGTGCCAGCAGCTTAGGGGCAGGGGGTGATTTCTATGGCTACACCTTC

abundance: many
d_gene: NA
v_gene: TRBV27
j_gene: TRBJ2-1
CDR3aa: CASSFQGGSYNEQFF
CDR3nt: TGTGCCAGCAGTTTTCAGGGGGGCTCCTACAATGAGCAGTTCTTC

abundance: many
d_gene: NA
v_gene: TRBV5-1
j_gene: TRBJ2-1
CDR3aa: CASRYAMSSYNEQFF
CDR3nt: TGCGCCAGCAGATATGCCATGAGCTCCTACAATGAGCAGTTCTTC

abundance: many
d_gene: TRBD1
v_gene: TRBV29-1
j_gene: TRBJ1-4
CDR3aa: CSVADRGEKLFF
CDR3nt: TGCAGCGTCGCTGACAGGGGAGAAAAACTGTTTTTT

abundance: many
d_gene: NA
v_gene: TRBV11-2
j_gene: TRBJ2-1
CDR3aa: CASSLGSGNEQFF
CDR3nt: TGTGCCAGCAGCTTGGGGTCGGGCAATGAGCAGTTCTTC

abundance: many
d_gene: NA
v_gene: TRBV3-1
j_gene: TRBJ2-2
CDR3aa: CASRNEGTGELFF
CDR3nt: TGTGCCAGCAGGAACGAGGGGACCGGGGAGCTGTTTTTT

abundance: NA
d_gene: NA
v_gene: TRBV7-8
j_gene: TRBJ2-5
CDR3aa: CASSDWTEGETQYF
CDR3nt: TGTGCCAGCAGCGACTGGACAGAAGGAGAGACCCAGTACTTC

abundance: few
d_gene: NA
v_gene: TRBV12-3/TRBV12-4
j_gene: TRBJ2-7
CDR3aa: CASSLLHRPGSYEQYF
CDR3nt: TGTGCCAGCAGTTTACTGCACCGTCCGGGGTCCTACGAGCAGTACTTC

abundance: many
d_gene: TRBD1
v_gene: TRBV6-1
j_gene: TRBJ1-3
CDR3aa: CASSALDRGDTIYF
CDR3nt: TGTGCCAGCAGTGCCCTTGACAGGGGTGACACCATATATTTT

abundance: many
d_gene: TRBD1
v_gene: TRBV5-1
j_gene: TRBJ2-2
CDR3aa: CASSGRDRGGPGELFF
CDR3nt: TGCGCCAGCAGCGGCCGGGACAGGGGAGGACCCGGGGAGCTGTTTTTT

abundance: many
d_gene: NA
v_gene: TRBV7-8
j_gene: TRBJ1-5
CDR3aa: CASSEGEYSNQPQHF
CDR3nt: TGTGCCAGCAGCGAAGGGGAGTATAGCAATCAGCCCCAGCATTTT

abundance: many
d_gene: NA
v_gene: TRBV13
j_gene: TRBJ2-2
CDR3aa: CASRLLNTGELFF
CDR3nt: TGTGCCAGCCGACTATTGAACACCGGGGAGCTGTTTTTT

abundance: many
d_gene: NA
v_gene: TRBV18
j_gene: TRBJ2-5
CDR3aa: CASSPPHLGGETQYF
CDR3nt: TGTGCCAGCTCACCACCGCACCTTGGCGGAGAGACCCAGTACTTC

abundance: many
d_gene: NA
v_gene: TRBV12-3/TRBV12-4
j_gene: TRBJ1-4
CDR3aa: CASSYKGSTNEKLFF
CDR3nt: TGTGCCAGCAGTTACAAGGGGTCCACTAATGAAAAACTGTTTTTT

abundance: NA
d_gene: TRBD1
v_gene: TRBV20-1
j_gene: TRBJ1-4
CDR3aa: CSARTGTGYEKLFF
CDR3nt: TGCAGTGCTAGGACGGGGACAGGGTATGAAAAACTGTTTTTT

abundance: NA
d_gene: TRBD1
v_gene: TRBV18
j_gene: TRBJ1-2
CDR3aa: CASSPRQGYYGYTF
CDR3nt: TGTGCCAGCTCACCCCGACAGGGCTACTATGGCTACACCTTC

abundance: many
d_gene: NA
v_gene: TRBV10-3
j_gene: TRBJ2-1
CDR3aa: CAISESKQVSYNEQFF
CDR3nt: TGTGCCATCAGTGAGTCGAAACAGGTCTCCTACAATGAGCAGTTCTTC

abundance: NA
d_gene: NA
v_gene: TRBV19
j_gene: TRBJ2-3
CDR3aa: CASSIRDTQYF
CDR3nt: TGTGCCAGTAGTATCAGAGATACGCAGTATTTT

abundance: many
d_gene: TRBD1
v_gene: TRBV9
j_gene: TRBJ2-3
CDR3aa: CASSPGQGADTQYF
CDR3nt: TGTGCCAGCAGCCCCGGACAGGGGGCAGATACGCAGTATTTT

abundance: many
d_gene: TRBD2
v_gene: TRBV7-9
j_gene: TRBJ2-1
CDR3aa: CASSPRAGGLYNEQFF
CDR3nt: TGTGCCAGCAGCCCGAGAGCGGGGGGATTATACAATGAGCAGTTCTTC

abundance: many
d_gene: NA
v_gene: TRBV3-1
j_gene: TRBJ1-1
CDR3aa: CASSPLRGASEAFF
CDR3nt: TGTGCCAGCAGCCCGTTAAGGGGGGCGTCTGAAGCTTTCTTT

abundance: many
d_gene: TRBD1
v_gene: TRBV20-1
j_gene: TRBJ1-1
CDR3aa: CSARDGQGARDTEAFF
CDR3nt: TGCAGTGCTAGAGATGGGCAGGGGGCGCGAGACACTGAAGCTTTCTTT

abundance: NA
d_gene: NA
v_gene: TRBV20-1
j_gene: TRBJ2-5
CDR3aa: CSARVASVQETQYF
CDR3nt: TGCAGTGCTAGAGTGGCTAGCGTCCAAGAGACCCAGTACTTC

abundance: many
d_gene: TRBD1
v_gene: TRBV7-3
j_gene: TRBJ2-1
CDR3aa: CASSPGQGDNEQFF
CDR3nt: TGTGCCAGCAGCCCGGGACAGGGGGACAATGAGCAGTTCTTC

abundance: many
d_gene: NA
v_gene: TRBV14
j_gene: TRBJ2-2
CDR3aa: CASSQNTGELFF
CDR3nt: TGTGCCAGCAGCCAGAACACCGGGGAGCTGTTTTTT

abundance: many
d_gene: TRBD2
v_gene: TRBV6-5
j_gene: TRBJ2-1
CDR3aa: CASSAGSGGYEFF
CDR3nt: TGTGCCAGCAGTGCCGGATCCGGGGGGTACGAGTTCTTC

abundance: many
d_gene: TRBD1
v_gene: TRBV6-6
j_gene: TRBJ1-1
CDR3aa: CASSFQVGQGLVGAFF
CDR3nt: TGTGCCAGCAGTTTTCAAGTGGGACAGGGATTAGTAGGGGCTTTCTTT

abundance: few
d_gene: NA
v_gene: TRBV30
j_gene: TRBJ1-4
CDR3aa: CAWSEAGREKLFF
CDR3nt: TGTGCCTGGAGTGAGGCAGGGCGTGAAAAACTGTTTTTT

abundance: many
d_gene: NA
v_gene: TRBV24-1
j_gene: TRBJ2-3
CDR3aa: CATSDPPADTQYF
CDR3nt: TGTGCCACCAGTGATCCGCCGGCAGATACGCAGTATTTT

abundance: many
d_gene: TRBD2
v_gene: TRBV2
j_gene: TRBJ2-3
CDR3aa: CASSVGAGAYTDTQYF
CDR3nt: TGTGCCAGCAGTGTGGGAGCGGGGGCCTACACAGATACGCAGTATTTT

abundance: many
d_gene: NA
v_gene: TRBV27
j_gene: TRBJ1-2
CDR3aa: CASSLGFGVHGYTF
CDR3nt: TGTGCCAGCAGTTTAGGGTTCGGGGTCCATGGCTACACCTTC

abundance: many
d_gene: TRBD2
v_gene: TRBV24-1
j_gene: TRBJ2-2
CDR3aa: CATSDSQRENTGELFF
CDR3nt: TGTGCCACCAGTGATTCCCAGCGGGAGAACACCGGGGAGCTGTTTTTT

abundance: many
d_gene: TRBD1
v_gene: TRBV4-1
j_gene: TRBJ1-4
CDR3aa: CASSQKGGQINEKLFF
CDR3nt: TGCGCCAGCAGCCAGAAAGGGGGACAGATAAATGAAAAACTGTTTTTT

abundance: many
d_gene: TRBD1
v_gene: TRBV12-3/TRBV12-4
j_gene: TRBJ1-5
CDR3aa: CASSSWEGGSLSNQPQHF
CDR3nt: TGTGCCAGCAGTTCGTGGGAAGGGGGCTCCCTTTCAAATCAGCCCCAGCATTTT

abundance: many
d_gene: NA
v_gene: TRBV12-3/TRBV12-4
j_gene: TRBJ2-7
CDR3aa: CASSLAGLVYEQYF
CDR3nt: TGTGCCAGCAGTTTAGCAGGGTTGGTCTACGAGCAGTACTTC

abundance: many
d_gene: TRBD2
v_gene: TRBV7-2
j_gene: TRBJ2-3
CDR3aa: CASSLVPSGTGGGIDTQYF
CDR3nt: TGTGCCAGCAGCTTAGTCCCTAGCGGGACTGGGGGAGGTATAGATACGCAGTATTTT

abundance: many
d_gene: TRBD2
v_gene: TRBV11-3
j_gene: TRBJ2-1
CDR3aa: CASSSNPAGGPKNEQFF
CDR3nt: TGTGCCAGCAGCTCAAACCCGGCGGGGGGGCCAAAAAATGAGCAGTTCTTC

abundance: few
d_gene: TRBD1
v_gene: TRBV5-5
j_gene: TRBJ2-7
CDR3aa: CASTMGDSYEQYF
CDR3nt: TGTGCCAGCACTATGGGGGACAGTTACGAGCAGTACTTC

abundance: many
d_gene: NA
v_gene: TRBV11-2
j_gene: TRBJ2-7
CDR3aa: CASSLVVGEQYF
CDR3nt: TGTGCCAGCAGCTTAGTTGTTGGGGAGCAGTACTTC

abundance: many
d_gene: NA
v_gene: TRBV5-6
j_gene: TRBJ1-2
CDR3aa: CASSPQGFRYTF
CDR3nt: TGTGCCAGCAGCCCCCAGGGTTTTCGCTACACCTTC

abundance: many
d_gene: TRBD1
v_gene: TRBV7-6
j_gene: TRBJ1-6
CDR3aa: CASSPGQGADSPLHF
CDR3nt: TGTGCCAGCAGCCCAGGGCAGGGGGCGGATTCACCCCTCCACTTT

abundance: few
d_gene: TRBD2
v_gene: TRBV4-2
j_gene: TRBJ2-1
CDR3aa: CASSQDSGGDNEQFF
CDR3nt: TGTGCCAGCAGCCAAGATAGCGGGGGGGACAATGAGCAGTTCTTC

abundance: many
d_gene: TRBD1
v_gene: TRBV18
j_gene: TRBJ2-5
CDR3aa: CASSQVTGEETQYF
CDR3nt: TGTGCCAGCTCACAGGTGACAGGGGAAGAGACCCAGTACTTC